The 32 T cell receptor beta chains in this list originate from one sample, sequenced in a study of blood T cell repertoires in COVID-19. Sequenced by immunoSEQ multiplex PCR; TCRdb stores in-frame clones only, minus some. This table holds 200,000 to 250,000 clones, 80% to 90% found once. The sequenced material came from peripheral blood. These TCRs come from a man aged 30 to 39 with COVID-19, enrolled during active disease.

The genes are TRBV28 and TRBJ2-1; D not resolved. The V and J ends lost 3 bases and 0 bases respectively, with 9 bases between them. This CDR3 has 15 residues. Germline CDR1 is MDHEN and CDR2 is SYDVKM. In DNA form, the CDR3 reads TGTGCCAGCAGTTTTGGCGGAATCTCCTACAATGAGCAGTTCTTC. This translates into CASSFGGISYNEQFF.

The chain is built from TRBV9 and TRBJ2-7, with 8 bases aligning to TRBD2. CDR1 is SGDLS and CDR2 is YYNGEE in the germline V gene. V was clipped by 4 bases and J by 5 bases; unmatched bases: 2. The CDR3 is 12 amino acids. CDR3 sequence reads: CASSPGGNEQYF. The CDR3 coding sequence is TGTGCCAGCAGCCCGGGGGGGAACGAGCAGTACTTC.

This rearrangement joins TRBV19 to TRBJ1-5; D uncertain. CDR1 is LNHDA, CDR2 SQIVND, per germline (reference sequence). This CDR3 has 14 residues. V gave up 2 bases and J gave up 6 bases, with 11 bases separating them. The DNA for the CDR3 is TGTGCCAGTAGTATAACGACACCGAGTCAGCCCCAGCATTTT. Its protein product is CASSITTPSQPQHF. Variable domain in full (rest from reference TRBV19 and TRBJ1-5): DGGITQSPKYLFRKEGQNVTLSCEQNLNHDAMYWYRQDPGQGLRLIYYSQIVNDFQKGDIAEGYSVSREKKESFPLTVTSAQKNPTAFYLCASSITTPSQPQHFGDGTRLSIL.

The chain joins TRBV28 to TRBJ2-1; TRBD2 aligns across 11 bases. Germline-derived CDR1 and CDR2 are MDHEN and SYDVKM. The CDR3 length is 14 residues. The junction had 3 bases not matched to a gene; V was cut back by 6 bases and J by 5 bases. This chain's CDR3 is CASSKTSGDNEQFF. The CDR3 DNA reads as TGTGCCAGCAGCAAGACTAGCGGGGACAATGAGCAGTTCTTC.

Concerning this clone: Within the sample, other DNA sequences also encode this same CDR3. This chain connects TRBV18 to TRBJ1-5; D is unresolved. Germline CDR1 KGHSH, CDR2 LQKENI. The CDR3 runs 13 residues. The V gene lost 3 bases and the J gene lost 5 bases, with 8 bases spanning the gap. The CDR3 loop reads CASSPGSDQPQHF. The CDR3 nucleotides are TGTGCCAGCTCACCCGGGTCGGATCAGCCCCAGCATTTT.

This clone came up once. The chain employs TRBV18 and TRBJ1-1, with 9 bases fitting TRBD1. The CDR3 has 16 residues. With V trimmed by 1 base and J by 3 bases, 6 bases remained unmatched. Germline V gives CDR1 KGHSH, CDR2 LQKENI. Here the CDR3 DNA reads TGTGCCAGCTCACCACGGGACAGGGTGAGGGACACTGAAGCTTTCTTT. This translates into CASSPRDRVRDTEAFF.

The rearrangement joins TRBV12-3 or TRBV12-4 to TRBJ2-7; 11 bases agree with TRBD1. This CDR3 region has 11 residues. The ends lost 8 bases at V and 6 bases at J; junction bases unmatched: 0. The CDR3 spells CASGQGAEQYF. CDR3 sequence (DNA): TGTGCCAGCGGACAGGGGGCCGAGCAGTACTTC.

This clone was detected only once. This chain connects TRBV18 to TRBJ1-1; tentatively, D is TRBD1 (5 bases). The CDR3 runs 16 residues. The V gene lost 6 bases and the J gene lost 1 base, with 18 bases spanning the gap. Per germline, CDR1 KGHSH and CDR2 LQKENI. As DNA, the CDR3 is TGTGCCAGCTCCCCGGTGGTCACAGGATCGAACACTGAAGCTTTCTTT. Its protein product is CASSPVVTGSNTEAFF.

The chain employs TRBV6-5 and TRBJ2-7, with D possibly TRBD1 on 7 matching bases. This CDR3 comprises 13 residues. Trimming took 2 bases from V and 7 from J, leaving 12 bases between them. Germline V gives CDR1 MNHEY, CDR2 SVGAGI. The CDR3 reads CASSYDREAEQYF. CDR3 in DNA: TGTGCCAGCAGTTACGACAGGGAGGCTGAGCAGTACTTC.

CDR3 region: CASSFEGGGSPLHF. The CDR3 region has the DNA TGTGCCAGCAGTTTCGAGGGAGGAGGGTCACCCCTCCACTTT. V and J are TRBV28 and TRBJ1-6; D is ambiguous. Trimming pared 3 bases from V and 10 bases from J, leaving 13 bases between. This CDR3 region has 14 residues. The germline V gene has CDR1 MDHEN and CDR2 SYDVKM.

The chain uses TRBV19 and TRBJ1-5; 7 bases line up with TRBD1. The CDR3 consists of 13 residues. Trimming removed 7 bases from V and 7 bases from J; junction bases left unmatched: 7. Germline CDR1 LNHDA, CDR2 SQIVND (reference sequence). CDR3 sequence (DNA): TGTGCCAGTAATGACAGGGTTGGACAGCCCCAGCATTTT. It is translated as CASNDRVGQPQHF.

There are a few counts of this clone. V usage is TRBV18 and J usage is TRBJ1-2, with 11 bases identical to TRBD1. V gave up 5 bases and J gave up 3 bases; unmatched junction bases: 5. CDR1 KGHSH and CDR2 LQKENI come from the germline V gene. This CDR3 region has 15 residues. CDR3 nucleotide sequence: TGTGCCAGCTCAGTAGGACAGGGGGCGGACTATGGCTACACCTTC. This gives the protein CASSVGQGADYGYTF.

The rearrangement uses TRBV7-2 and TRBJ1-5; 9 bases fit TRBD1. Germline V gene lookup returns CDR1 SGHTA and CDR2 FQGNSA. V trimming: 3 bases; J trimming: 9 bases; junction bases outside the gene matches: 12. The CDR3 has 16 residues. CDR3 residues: CASSFSGTGSGGPQHF. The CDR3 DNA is TGTGCCAGCAGCTTCTCCGGGACAGGGTCCGGGGGGCCCCAGCATTTT.

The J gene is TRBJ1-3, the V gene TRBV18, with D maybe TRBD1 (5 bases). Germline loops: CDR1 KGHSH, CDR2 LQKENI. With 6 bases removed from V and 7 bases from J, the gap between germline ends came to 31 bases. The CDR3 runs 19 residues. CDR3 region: CASSLRTRRHAVLDNTIYF. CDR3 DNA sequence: TGTGCCAGCTCCCTTCGGACAAGGCGCCATGCGGTCTTAGATAACACCATATATTTT. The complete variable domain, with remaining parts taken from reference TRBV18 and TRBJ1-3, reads NAGVMQNPRHLVRRRGQEARLRCSPMKGHSHVYWYRQLPEEGLKFMVYLQKENIIDESGMPKERFSAEFPKEGPSILRIQQVVRGDSAAYFCASSLRTRRHAVLDNTIYFGEGSWLTVV.

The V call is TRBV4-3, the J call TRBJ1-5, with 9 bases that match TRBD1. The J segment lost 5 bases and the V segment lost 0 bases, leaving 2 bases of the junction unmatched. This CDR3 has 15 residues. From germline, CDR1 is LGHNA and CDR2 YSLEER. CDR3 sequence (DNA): TGCGCCAGCAGCCAAGATCGACAGGGGGATCAGCCCCAGCATTTT. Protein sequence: CASSQDRQGDQPQHF.

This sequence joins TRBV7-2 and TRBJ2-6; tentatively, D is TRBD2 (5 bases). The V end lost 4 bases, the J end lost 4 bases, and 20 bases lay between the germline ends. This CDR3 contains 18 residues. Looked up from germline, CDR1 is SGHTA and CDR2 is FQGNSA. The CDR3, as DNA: TGTGCCAGCAGCTCACGACCCCGGGGATCCTCCGGGGCCAACGTCCTGACTTTC. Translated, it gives CASSSRPRGSSGANVLTF.

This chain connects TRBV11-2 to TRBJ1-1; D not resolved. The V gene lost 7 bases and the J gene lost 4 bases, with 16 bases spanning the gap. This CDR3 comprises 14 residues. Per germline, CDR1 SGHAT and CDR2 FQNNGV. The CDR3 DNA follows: TGTGCCAGCACCCGGCCGGGGAGCCCCACTGAAGCTTTCTTT. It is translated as CASTRPGSPTEAFF.

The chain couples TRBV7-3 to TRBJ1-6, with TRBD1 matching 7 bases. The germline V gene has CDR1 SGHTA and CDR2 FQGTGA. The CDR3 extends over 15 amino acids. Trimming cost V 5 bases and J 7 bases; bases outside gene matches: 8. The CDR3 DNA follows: TGTGCCAGCAGCCAAAGGGGGCCGTCAAATTCACCCCTCCACTTT. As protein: CASSQRGPSNSPLHF.

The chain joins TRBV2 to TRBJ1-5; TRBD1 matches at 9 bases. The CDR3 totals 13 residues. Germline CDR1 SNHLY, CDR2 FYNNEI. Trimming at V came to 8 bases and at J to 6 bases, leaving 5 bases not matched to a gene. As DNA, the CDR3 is TGTGCCAGCCGGGACAGGGTGGGTCAGCCCCAGCATTTT. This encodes CASRDRVGQPQHF.

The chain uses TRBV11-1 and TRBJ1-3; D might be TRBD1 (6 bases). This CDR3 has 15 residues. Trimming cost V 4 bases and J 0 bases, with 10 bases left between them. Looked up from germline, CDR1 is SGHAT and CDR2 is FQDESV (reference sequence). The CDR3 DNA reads TGTGCCAGCAGCTCCAGGGGATTCTCTGGAAACACCATATATTTT. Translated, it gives CASSSRGFSGNTIYF.

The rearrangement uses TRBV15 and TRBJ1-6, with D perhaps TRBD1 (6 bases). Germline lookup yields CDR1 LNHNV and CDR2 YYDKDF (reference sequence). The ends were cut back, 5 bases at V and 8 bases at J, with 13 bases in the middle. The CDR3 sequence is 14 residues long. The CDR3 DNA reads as TGTGCCACCAGCTACAACAGGGATTATTCACCCCTCCACTTT. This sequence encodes CATSYNRDYSPLHF.

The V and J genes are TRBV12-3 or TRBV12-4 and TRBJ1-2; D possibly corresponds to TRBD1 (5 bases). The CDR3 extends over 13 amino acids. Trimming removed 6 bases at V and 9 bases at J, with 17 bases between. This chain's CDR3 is CASRRGGTRSYTF. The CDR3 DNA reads TGTGCCAGCAGGCGGGGGGGGACGAGGAGCTACACCTTC.

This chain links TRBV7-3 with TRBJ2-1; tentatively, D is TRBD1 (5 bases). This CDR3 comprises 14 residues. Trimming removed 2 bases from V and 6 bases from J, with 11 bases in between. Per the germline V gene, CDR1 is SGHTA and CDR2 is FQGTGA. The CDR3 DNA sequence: TGTGCCAGCAGCTTATTGACAGCTTCCAATGAGCAGTTCTTC. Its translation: CASSLLTASNEQFF.

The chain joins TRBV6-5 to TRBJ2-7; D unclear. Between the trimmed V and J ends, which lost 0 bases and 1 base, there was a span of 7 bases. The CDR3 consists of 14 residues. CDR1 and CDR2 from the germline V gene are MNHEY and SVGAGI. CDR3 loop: CASSYSMESYEQYF. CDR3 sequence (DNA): TGTGCCAGCAGTTACTCGATGGAGTCCTACGAGCAGTACTTC.

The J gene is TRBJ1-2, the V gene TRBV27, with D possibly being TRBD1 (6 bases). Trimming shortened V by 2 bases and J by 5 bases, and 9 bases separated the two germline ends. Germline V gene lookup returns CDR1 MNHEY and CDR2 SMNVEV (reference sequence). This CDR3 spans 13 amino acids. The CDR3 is CASSLGGGYGYTF. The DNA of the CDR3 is TGTGCCAGCAGTTTAGGGGGCGGGTATGGCTACACCTTC.

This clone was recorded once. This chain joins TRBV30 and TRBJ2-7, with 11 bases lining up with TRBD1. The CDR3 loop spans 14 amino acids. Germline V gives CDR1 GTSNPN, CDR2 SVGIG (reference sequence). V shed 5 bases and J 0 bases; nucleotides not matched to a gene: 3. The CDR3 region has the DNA TGTGCCTGGGGAGGACAGGGGGCCTCCTACGAGCAGTACTTC. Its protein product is CAWGGQGASYEQYF.

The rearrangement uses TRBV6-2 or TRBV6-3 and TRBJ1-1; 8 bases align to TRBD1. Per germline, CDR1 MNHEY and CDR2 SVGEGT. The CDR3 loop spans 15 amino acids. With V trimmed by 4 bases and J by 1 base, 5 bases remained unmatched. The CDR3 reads CASSSQGARNTEAFF. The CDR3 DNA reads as TGTGCCAGCAGTTCCCAGGGGGCTAGGAACACTGAAGCTTTCTTT.

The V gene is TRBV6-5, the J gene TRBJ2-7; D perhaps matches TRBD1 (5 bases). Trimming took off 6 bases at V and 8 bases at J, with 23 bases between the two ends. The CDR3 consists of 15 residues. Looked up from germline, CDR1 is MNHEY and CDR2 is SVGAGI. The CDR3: CASRYDRTAFLQQYF. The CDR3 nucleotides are TGTGCCAGCAGGTATGACAGAACGGCTTTCCTCCAGCAGTACTTC.

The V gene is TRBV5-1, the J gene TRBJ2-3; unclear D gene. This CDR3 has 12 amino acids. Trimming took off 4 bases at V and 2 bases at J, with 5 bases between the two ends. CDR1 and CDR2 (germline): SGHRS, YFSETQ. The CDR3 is CASSRSTDTQYF. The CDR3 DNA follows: TGCGCCAGCAGCCGTTCCACAGATACGCAGTATTTT.

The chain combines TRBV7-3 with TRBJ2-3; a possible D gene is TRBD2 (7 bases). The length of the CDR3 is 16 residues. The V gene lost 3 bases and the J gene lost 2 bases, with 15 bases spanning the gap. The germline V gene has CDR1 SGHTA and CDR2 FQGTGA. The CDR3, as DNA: TGTGCCAGCAGCTTTGGCGGGGGCCAACTCACAGATACGCAGTATTTT. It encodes CASSFGGGQLTDTQYF.

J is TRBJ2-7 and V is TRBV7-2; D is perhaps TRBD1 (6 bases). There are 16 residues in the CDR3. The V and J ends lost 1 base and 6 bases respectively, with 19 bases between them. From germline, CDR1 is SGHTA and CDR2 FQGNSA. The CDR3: CASSLGFGYRESEQYF. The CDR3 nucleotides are TGTGCCAGCAGCTTAGGTTTCGGGTACAGGGAGTCCGAGCAGTACTTC.

This CDR3 is CASSDTGQSYEQYF. CDR3 DNA: TGTGCCAGCAGTGACACGGGACAATCCTACGAGCAGTACTTC. This sequence joins TRBV6-1 and TRBJ2-7, with a weak D call TRBD1 (6 bases). V lost 3 bases to trimming and J lost 1 base, with 10 bases between them. The CDR3 is 14 residues long. CDR1 and CDR2 from the germline V gene are MNHNS and SASEGT.